This TCR beta chain was recorded in a study of PD-1 blockade in classical Hodgkin lymphoma. Study-level findings and limits: Anyone who began nivolumab under 1 year after ASCT was excluded. CD4+ TCR diversity rose significantly by C4D1, and CD8+ TCR diversity did not.

The protocol was immunoSEQ multiplex PCR, while the TCRdb copy is restricted to in-frame clones and leaves out a portion. Here the sample spans about 18,000 clones, over 80% being singletons. In germline, CDR1 is SGHVS, CDR2 FQNEAQ. V lost 3 bases and J lost 0, with 10 bases in between. The CDR3 has 15 residues. Each of the patients experienced relapse following autologous stem cell transplantation, and their brentuximab vedotin exposure differed. Points on this clone: Its antigen is still unknown.

This sequence joins TRBV7-8 and TRBJ2-3; no definite D call. Sequenced here: peripheral blood mononuclear cells (PBMCs), sampled at baseline. The sequence was collected from a human donor with classical Hodgkin lymphoma. The chain's CDR3 is CASSFRNPSTDTQYF. The CDR3 DNA follows: TGTGCCAGCAGCTTCAGGAACCCCAGCACAGATACGCAGTATTTT.